These T cell receptor beta chains were read from a single sample in a study of T-cell memory formation after mild COVID-19. TCRdb analysed the 5' RACE reads with MiXCR anew, one entry per CDR3 protein. The data show hundreds of thousands of distinct CDR3 sequences, 15% to 20% seen once. Sequences were obtained from PBMCs or a T cell subset sorted from them (not recorded which). The receptors here all came from a man aged 18-30 years who had mild COVID-19 (a few samples of this study predate the infection). Cell type and time point are not known. Each CDR3 is given with its conserved first and last residue. A D gene is named only where the DNA matches it firmly. Clone sizes are given selectively: once, few, many, or a class where the clone is expanded.

D gene,V gene,J gene,clone size,CDR3 protein,CDR3 DNA
-,TRBV12-3/TRBV12-4,TRBJ1-5,many,CASSLALGGNQPQHF,TGTGCCAGCAGTTTAGCTCTAGGGGGCAATCAGCCCCAGCATTTT
-,TRBV5-1,TRBJ1-1,many,CASSLETNTEAFF,TGCGCCAGCAGCTTGGAGACGAACACTGAAGCTTTCTTT
-,TRBV11-2,TRBJ1-2,-,CASSFGGSPYGYTF,TGTGCCAGCAGCTTTGGGGGATCCCCCTATGGCTACACCTTC
TRBD2,TRBV10-3,TRBJ2-1,many,CAIRLSGGDNEQFF,TGTGCCATCAGGCTTAGCGGGGGGGACAATGAGCAGTTCTTC
-,TRBV10-1,TRBJ2-1,-,CASSEARGARDEQFF,TGCGCCAGCAGTGAGGCCCGGGGGGCTCGGGATGAGCAGTTCTTC
-,TRBV12-3/TRBV12-4,TRBJ1-1,-,CASTPLAVEAFF,TGTGCCAGCACCCCCCTGGCAGTCGAAGCTTTCTTT
-,TRBV12-3/TRBV12-4,TRBJ2-7,many,CASSRQTVYEQYF,TGTGCCAGCAGCCGTCAGACAGTTTACGAGCAGTACTTC
TRBD2,TRBV9,TRBJ2-3,many,CASTRTTSGGSTDTQYF,TGTGCCAGCACCCGAACGACTAGCGGGGGGAGCACAGATACGCAGTATTTT
-,TRBV28,TRBJ1-1,-,CASSWGDRNTEAFF,TGTGCCAGCAGTTGGGGAGACAGGAACACTGAAGCTTTCTTT
TRBD1,TRBV28,TRBJ2-3,few,CASSLQGDTDTQYF,TGTGCCAGCAGTTTACAGGGGGACACAGATACGCAGTATTTT
-,TRBV10-3,TRBJ2-7,-,CAISEGQGAYEQYF,TGTGCCATCAGTGAAGGGCAGGGAGCCTACGAGCAGTACTTC
-,TRBV4-3,TRBJ2-7,few,CASSQDYDGAYEQYF,TGCGCCAGCAGCCAAGACTATGACGGGGCCTACGAGCAGTACTTC
TRBD2,TRBV5-1,TRBJ2-2,-,CASWASGEHTGELFF,TGCGCCAGCTGGGCTAGCGGGGAGCACACCGGGGAGCTGTTTTTT
-,TRBV7-9,TRBJ2-3,-,CASILDSGTDTQYF,TGTGCCAGCATCCTAGATAGCGGCACAGATACGCAGTATTTT
-,TRBV12-3/TRBV12-4,TRBJ2-3,-,CASRSRSQDWVDTQYF,TGTGCCAGCAGGTCCCGATCACAGGATTGGGTAGATACGCAGTATTTT
TRBD1,TRBV7-9,TRBJ1-1,-,CANNFRDSGRTEAFF,TGTGCCAACAATTTCCGGGACAGCGGGAGGACTGAAGCTTTCTTT
TRBD2,TRBV5-1,TRBJ2-2,-,CASGRQGLADSGELFF,TGCGCCAGCGGCCGGCAGGGACTAGCGGACTCCGGGGAGCTGTTTTTT
-,TRBV19,TRBJ2-1,-,CASSIDSYNEQFF,TGTGCCAGTAGTATCGACAGCTACAATGAGCAGTTCTTC
-,TRBV12-3/TRBV12-4,TRBJ2-7,-,CASSSRSGLAEGYF,TGTGCCAGCAGTTCACGATCGGGCCTCGCAGAGGGGTACTTC
-,TRBV4-3,TRBJ2-1,-,CASSQGTGIHEQFF,TGCGCCAGCAGCCAAGGTACAGGGATCCATGAGCAGTTCTTC
-,TRBV28,TRBJ1-2,-,CASSLLGLGYTF,TGTGCCAGCAGCCTTTTAGGGCTTGGCTACACCTTC
TRBD2,TRBV4-3,TRBJ2-5,-,CASSQDRLRGGETQYF,TGCGCCAGCAGCCAAGATAGATTACGGGGGGGAGAGACCCAGTACTTC
TRBD2,TRBV12-3/TRBV12-4,TRBJ2-3,few,CASTRRGGRYTQYF,TGTGCCAGCACCAGGCGGGGGGGCCGATATACGCAGTATTTT
-,TRBV12-3/TRBV12-4,TRBJ2-2,-,CASSFPARERAGELFF,TGTGCCAGCAGTTTCCCCGCAAGGGAAAGGGCCGGGGAGCTGTTTTTT
-,TRBV7-9,TRBJ1-1,few,CATQGQNTEAFF,TGTGCCACACAGGGTCAGAACACTGAAGCTTTCTTT
-,TRBV20-1,TRBJ1-1,-,CSGKGQALNTEAFF,TGCAGTGGCAAGGGTCAGGCCCTAAACACTGAAGCTTTCTTT
TRBD1,TRBV5-1,TRBJ1-1,-,CASSASPTGDNTEAFF,TGCGCCAGCAGCGCCAGCCCAACAGGGGACAACACTGAAGCTTTCTTT
TRBD1,TRBV11-2,TRBJ1-2,-,CASSLSGTAPWGYTF,TGTGCCAGCAGCTTATCAGGGACAGCCCCTTGGGGCTACACCTTC
-,TRBV7-7,TRBJ2-7,-,CASSPHLARPYEQYF,TGTGCCAGCAGCCCTCATCTTGCCAGGCCCTACGAGCAGTACTTC
-,TRBV4-1,TRBJ2-7,few,CASSQELFGDTEQYF,TGCGCCAGCAGCCAAGAACTTTTTGGGGATACCGAGCAGTACTTC
-,TRBV20-1,TRBJ1-5,few,CSATPSPWKSNQPQHF,TGCAGTGCTACCCCAAGCCCGTGGAAAAGCAATCAGCCCCAGCATTTT
TRBD1,TRBV7-9,TRBJ2-1,-,CASSAYRGLGNEQFF,TGTGCCAGCAGCGCCTACAGGGGGCTGGGGAATGAGCAGTTCTTC
-,TRBV7-2,TRBJ1-4,few,CASSLDLPQGGDEKLFF,TGTGCCAGCAGCTTAGACCTTCCTCAGGGAGGTGATGAAAAACTGTTTTTT
-,TRBV5-4,TRBJ1-2,-,CASSSGSTYGYTF,TGTGCCAGCAGCTCCGGGAGCACCTATGGCTACACCTTC
TRBD2,TRBV4-3,TRBJ2-2,-,CASSQGTSLVGELFF,TGCGCCAGCAGCCAGGGGACTAGCTTGGTCGGGGAGCTGTTTTTT
TRBD2,TRBV12-3/TRBV12-4,TRBJ2-1,few,CASSLGRGSGRNEQFF,TGTGCCAGCAGTTTAGGGCGGGGTAGCGGGAGAAATGAGCAGTTCTTC
-,TRBV7-9,TRBJ1-2,-,CASSSYGRGWTF,TGTGCCAGCAGCTCCTACGGTCGGGGTTGGACCTTC
-,TRBV20-1,TRBJ2-2,-,CSASEGTGELFF,TGCAGTGCTAGTGAAGGGACCGGGGAGCTGTTTTTT
-,TRBV7-9,TRBJ1-2,-,CASSLAGWYGYTF,TGTGCCAGCAGCTTAGCTGGGTGGTATGGCTACACCTTC
TRBD1,TRBV7-9,TRBJ1-1,few,CASSLTGTGRTEAFF,TGTGCCAGCAGCTTAACCGGGACAGGGCGGACTGAAGCTTTCTTT
TRBD1,TRBV5-1,TRBJ2-5,-,CASSRAGTGGGETQYF,TGCGCCAGCAGCCGTGCTGGGACAGGGGGAGGAGAGACCCAGTACTTC
-,TRBV20-1,TRBJ2-7,many,CSALYGGSSYEQYF,TGCAGTGCTCTATACGGGGGTTCCTCCTACGAGCAGTACTTC
-,TRBV28,TRBJ2-3,few,CASSSARRQIGDTQYF,TGTGCCAGCAGTTCCGCCAGACGCCAGATTGGAGATACGCAGTATTTT
TRBD1,TRBV4-3,TRBJ1-2,-,CASSHVPGQQGDYGYTF,TGCGCCAGCAGCCACGTCCCGGGACAGCAGGGAGACTATGGCTACACCTTC
TRBD2,TRBV5-1,TRBJ2-1,few,CASSSPLSLAGTGEQFF,TGCGCCAGCAGCTCCCCCTTATCCCTAGCGGGGACGGGAGAGCAGTTCTTC
-,TRBV24-1,TRBJ2-1,-,CATSDLQASSYNEQFF,TGTGCCACCAGTGATTTGCAAGCGAGCAGCTACAATGAGCAGTTCTTC
-,TRBV19,TRBJ1-2,-,CASSPGPVFGYTF,TGTGCCAGTAGTCCGGGACCGGTATTTGGCTACACCTTC
-,TRBV20-1,TRBJ2-5,-,CSARANNQETQYF,TGCAGTGCTAGAGCGAACAACCAAGAGACCCAGTACTTC
-,TRBV20-1,TRBJ1-5,few,CSAIKDSNQPQHF,TGCAGTGCTATCAAGGACAGCAATCAGCCCCAGCATTTT
TRBD2,TRBV29-1,TRBJ2-3,-,CSVVPRTSGSDTQYF,TGCAGCGTTGTCCCTCGGACTAGCGGATCAGATACGCAGTATTTT
-,TRBV12-3/TRBV12-4,TRBJ1-1,few,CASTTGYDMENTEAFF,TGTGCCAGCACTACAGGGTATGACATGGAGAACACTGAAGCTTTCTTT
-,TRBV24-1,TRBJ1-1,-,CATSERDGGEAFF,TGTGCCACCAGTGAACGCGACGGGGGCGAAGCTTTCTTT
TRBD2,TRBV11-2,TRBJ2-5,once,CASSPRIRLAGLAVLQETQYF,TGTGCCAGCAGCCCCCGAATCCGTCTTGCCGGACTAGCGGTTCTCCAAGAGACCCAGTACTTC